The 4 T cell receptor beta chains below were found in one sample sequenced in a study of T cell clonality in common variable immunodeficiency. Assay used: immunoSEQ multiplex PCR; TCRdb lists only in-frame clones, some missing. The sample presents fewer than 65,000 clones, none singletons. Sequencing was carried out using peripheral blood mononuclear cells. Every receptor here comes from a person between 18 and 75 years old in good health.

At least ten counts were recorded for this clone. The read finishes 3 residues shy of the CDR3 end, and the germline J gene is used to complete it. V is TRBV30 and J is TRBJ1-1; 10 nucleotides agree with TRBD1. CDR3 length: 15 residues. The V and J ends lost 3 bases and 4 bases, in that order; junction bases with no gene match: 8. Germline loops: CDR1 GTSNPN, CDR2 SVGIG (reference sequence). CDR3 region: CAWSGTGVAVTEAFF. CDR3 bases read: TGTGCCTGGAGCGGGACAGGGGTTGCTGTCACTGAA.

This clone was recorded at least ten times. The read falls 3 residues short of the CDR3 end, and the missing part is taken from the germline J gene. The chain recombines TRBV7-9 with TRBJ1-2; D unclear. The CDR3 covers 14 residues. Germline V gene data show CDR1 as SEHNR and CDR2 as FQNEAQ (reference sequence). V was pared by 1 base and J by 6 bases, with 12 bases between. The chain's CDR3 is CASSLDGSRHGYTF. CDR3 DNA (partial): TGTGCCAGCAGCTTAGATGGCTCTAGGCATGGC.

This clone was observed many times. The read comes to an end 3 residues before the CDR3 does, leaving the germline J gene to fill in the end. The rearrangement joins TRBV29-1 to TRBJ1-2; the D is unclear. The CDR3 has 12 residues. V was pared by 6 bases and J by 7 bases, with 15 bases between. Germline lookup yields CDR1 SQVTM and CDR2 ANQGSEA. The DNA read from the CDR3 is TGCAGCGTCCTTTCCGGGGTGGGTGGC. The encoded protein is CSVLSGVGG. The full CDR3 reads CSVLSGVGGYTF. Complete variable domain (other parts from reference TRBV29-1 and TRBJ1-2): SAVISQKPSRDICQRGTSLTIQCQVDSQVTMMFWYRQQPGQSLTLIATANQGSEATYESGFVIDKFPISRPNLTFSTLTVSNMSPEDSSIYLCSVLSGVGGYTFGSGTRLTVV.

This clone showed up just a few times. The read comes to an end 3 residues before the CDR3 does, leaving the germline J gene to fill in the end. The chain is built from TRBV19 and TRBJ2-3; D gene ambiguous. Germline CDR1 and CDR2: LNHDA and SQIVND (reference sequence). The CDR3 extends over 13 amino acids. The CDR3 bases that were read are TGTGCCAGTTCTCAACTCGCAAGAGAGACG. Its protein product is CASSQLARET. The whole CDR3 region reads CASSQLARETQYF.